The 4 T cell receptor beta chains reported below all come from one sample, sequenced in a study of technical replicates of blood from a handful of donors. The data were produced by immunoSEQ multiplex PCR, yet TCRdb's version contains in-frame clones alone and is incomplete. The repertoire holds tens of thousands of clones, with roughly nine tenths as singletons. The sample comprised T cells isolated from PBMCs. The receptors shown here come from a human donor in good health. Some clones in this sample may be carry-over from other donors' samples.

This chain uses TRBV6-5 with TRBJ1-1; TRBD1 aligns across 10 bases. Germline assignment: CDR1 MNHEY and CDR2 SVGAGI. The CDR3 is made up of 15 amino acids. Trimming cost V 0 bases and J 4 bases; bases outside gene matches: 2. Written as DNA, the CDR3 is TGTGCCAGCAGTTACTCGGACAGGGGGGGCACTGAAGCTTTCTTT. This translates into CASSYSDRGGTEAFF.

The chain combines TRBV5-1 with TRBJ2-1, with 12 nucleotides matching TRBD2. Trimming at V came to 4 bases and at J to 7 bases, leaving 12 bases not matched to a gene. The germline gives CDR1 SGHRS, CDR2 YFSETQ. The CDR3 is 17 residues long. CDR3 in amino acids: CASSMGLAGGGGNEQFF. The CDR3 region has the DNA TGCGCCAGCAGCATGGGACTAGCGGGCGGTGGAGGGAATGAGCAGTTCTTC.

The rearrangement links TRBV28 to TRBJ2-1; tentative D call: TRBD1 (5 bases). The CDR3 covers 14 residues. CDR1 is MDHEN and CDR2 is SYDVKM in the germline V gene. V was clipped by 5 bases and J by 8 bases, with 16 bases between them. For the CDR3, the DNA is TGTGCCAGCAGTCCCCGACAGTCTCGCGATGAGCAGTTCTTC. Translation: CASSPRQSRDEQFF.

In its sample, this clone was seen once. This rearrangement joins TRBV19 to TRBJ2-5, with D unresolved. The ends were cut back, 4 bases at V and 2 bases at J, with 11 bases in the middle. Germline assignment: CDR1 LNHDA and CDR2 SQIVND (reference sequence). This CDR3 spans 14 amino acids. This chain's CDR3 is CASSTSGAQETQYF. Here the CDR3 DNA reads TGTGCCAGTAGTACGTCCGGTGCACAAGAGACCCAGTACTTC.